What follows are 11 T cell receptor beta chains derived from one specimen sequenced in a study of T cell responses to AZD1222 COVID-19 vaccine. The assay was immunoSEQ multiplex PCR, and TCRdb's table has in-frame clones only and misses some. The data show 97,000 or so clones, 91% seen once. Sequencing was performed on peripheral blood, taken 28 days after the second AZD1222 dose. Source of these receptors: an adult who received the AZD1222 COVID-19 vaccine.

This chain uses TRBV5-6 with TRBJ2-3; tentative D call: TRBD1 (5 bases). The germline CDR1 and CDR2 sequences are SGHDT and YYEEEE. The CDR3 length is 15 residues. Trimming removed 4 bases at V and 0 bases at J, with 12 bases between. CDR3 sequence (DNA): TGTGCCAGCAGCCCGAACAGGATCAGCACAGATACGCAGTATTTT. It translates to CASSPNRISTDTQYF.

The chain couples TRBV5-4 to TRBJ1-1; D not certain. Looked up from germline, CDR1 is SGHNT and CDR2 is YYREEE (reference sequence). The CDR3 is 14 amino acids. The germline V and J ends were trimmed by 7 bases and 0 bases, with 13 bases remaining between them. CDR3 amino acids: CASGEDLMNTEAFF. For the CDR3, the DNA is TGTGCCAGCGGGGAGGACCTTATGAACACTGAAGCTTTCTTT.

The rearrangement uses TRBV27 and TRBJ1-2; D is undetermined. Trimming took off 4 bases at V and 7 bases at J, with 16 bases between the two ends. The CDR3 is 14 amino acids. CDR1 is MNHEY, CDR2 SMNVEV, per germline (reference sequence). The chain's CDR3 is CASSSGPARGGYTF. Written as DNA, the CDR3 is TGTGCCAGCAGTTCCGGTCCCGCGCGGGGTGGCTACACCTTC.

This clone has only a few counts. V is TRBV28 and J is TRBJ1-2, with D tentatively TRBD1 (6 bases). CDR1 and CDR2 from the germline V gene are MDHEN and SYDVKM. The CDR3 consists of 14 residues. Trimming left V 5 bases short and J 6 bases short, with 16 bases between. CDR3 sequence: CASSPLGGLDGYTF. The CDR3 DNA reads TGTGCCAGCAGTCCCCTCGGGGGCTTGGATGGCTACACCTTC.

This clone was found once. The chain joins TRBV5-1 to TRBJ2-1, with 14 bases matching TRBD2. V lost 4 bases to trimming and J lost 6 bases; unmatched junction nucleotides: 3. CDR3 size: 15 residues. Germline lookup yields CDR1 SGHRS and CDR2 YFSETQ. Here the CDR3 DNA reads TGCGCCAGCAGCCTTGGGACTAGCGGGAGCAATGAGCAGTTCTTC. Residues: CASSLGTSGSNEQFF. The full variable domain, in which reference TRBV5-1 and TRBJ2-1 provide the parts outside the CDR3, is KAGVTQTPRYLIKTRGQQVTLSCSPISGHRSVSWYQQTPGQGLQFLFEYFSETQRNKGNFPGRFSGRQFSNSRSEMNVSTLELGDSALYLCASSLGTSGSNEQFFGPGTRLTVL.

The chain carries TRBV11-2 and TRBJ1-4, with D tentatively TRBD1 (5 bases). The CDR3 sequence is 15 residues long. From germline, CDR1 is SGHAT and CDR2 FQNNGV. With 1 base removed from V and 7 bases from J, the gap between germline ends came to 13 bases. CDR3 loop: CASSLGVREGEKLFF. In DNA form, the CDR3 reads TGTGCCAGCAGCTTAGGTGTCAGGGAGGGTGAAAAACTGTTTTTT.

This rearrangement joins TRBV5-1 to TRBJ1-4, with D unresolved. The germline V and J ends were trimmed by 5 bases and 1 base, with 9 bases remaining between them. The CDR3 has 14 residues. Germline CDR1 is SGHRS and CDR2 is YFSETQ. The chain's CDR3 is CASREGITNEKLFF. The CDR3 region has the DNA TGCGCCAGCAGGGAGGGAATAACTAATGAAAAACTGTTTTTT.

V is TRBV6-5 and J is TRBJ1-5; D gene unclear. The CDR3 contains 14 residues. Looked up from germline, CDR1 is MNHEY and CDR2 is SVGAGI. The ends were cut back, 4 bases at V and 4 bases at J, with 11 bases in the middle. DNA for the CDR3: TGTGCCAGCAGTTTGGTTCGAGGGAATCAGCCCCAGCATTTT. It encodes CASSLVRGNQPQHF.

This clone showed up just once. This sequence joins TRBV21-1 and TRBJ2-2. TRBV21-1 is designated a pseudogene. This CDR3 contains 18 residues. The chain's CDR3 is CASSSRGTHQFNTGELFF. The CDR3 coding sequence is TGTGCCAGCAGCTCCCGCGGGACACATCAATTTAACACCGGGGAGCTGTTTTTT.

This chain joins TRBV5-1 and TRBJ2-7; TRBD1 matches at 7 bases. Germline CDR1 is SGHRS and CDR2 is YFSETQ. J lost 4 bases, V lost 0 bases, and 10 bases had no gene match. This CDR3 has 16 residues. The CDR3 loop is CASSLEVGGPLYEQYF. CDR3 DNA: TGCGCCAGCAGCTTGGAAGTAGGGGGCCCCTTGTACGAGCAGTACTTC.

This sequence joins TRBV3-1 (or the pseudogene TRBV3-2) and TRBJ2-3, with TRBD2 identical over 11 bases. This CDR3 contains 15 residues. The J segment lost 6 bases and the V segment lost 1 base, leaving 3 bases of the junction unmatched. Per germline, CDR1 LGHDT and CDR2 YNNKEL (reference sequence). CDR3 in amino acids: CASSQVASGRDTQYF. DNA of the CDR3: TGTGCCAGCAGCCAAGTCGCTAGCGGGAGGGATACGCAGTATTTT.